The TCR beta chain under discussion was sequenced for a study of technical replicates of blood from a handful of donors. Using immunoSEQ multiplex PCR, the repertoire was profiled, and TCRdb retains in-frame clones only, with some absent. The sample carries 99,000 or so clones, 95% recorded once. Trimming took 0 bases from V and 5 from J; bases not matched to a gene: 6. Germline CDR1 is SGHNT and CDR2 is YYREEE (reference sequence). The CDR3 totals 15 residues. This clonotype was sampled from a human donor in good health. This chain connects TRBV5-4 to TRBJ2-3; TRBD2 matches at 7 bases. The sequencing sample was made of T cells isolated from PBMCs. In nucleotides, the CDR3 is TGTGCCAGCAGCTTGGGGGCGGGGGACCTAGATACGCAGTATTTT. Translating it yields CASSLGAGDLDTQYF.